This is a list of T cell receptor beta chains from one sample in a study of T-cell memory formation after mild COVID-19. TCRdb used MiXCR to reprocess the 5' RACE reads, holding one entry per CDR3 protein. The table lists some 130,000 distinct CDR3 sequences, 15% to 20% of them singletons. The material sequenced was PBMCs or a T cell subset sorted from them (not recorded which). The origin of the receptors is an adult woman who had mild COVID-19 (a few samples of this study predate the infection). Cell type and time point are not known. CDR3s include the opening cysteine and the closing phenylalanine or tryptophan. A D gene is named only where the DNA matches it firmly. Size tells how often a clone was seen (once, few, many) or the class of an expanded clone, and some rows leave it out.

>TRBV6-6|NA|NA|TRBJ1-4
TGTGCCAGCAGTACCCGAAATGAAAAACTGTTTTTT
CASSTRNEKLFF
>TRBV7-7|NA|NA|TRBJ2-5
TGTGCCAGCAGCACGGGGAGAGCGGTACAAGAGACCCAGTACTTC
CASSTGRAVQETQYF
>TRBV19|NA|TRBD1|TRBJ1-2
TGTGCCAGTAGTATTGGGAGGACAGGTTCTTCTTATGGCTACACCTTC
CASSIGRTGSSYGYTF
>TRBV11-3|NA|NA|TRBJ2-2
TGTGCCAGCAGCTTTAGGCGGGAAGGCGGGGAGCTGTTTTTT
CASSFRREGGELFF
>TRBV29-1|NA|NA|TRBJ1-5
TGCAGCGTTGGTTCGTCCAATCAGCCCCAGCATTTT
CSVGSSNQPQHF
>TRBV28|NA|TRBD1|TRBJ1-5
TGTGCCAGCAGACGCGACAGGGGGGTAACGACGGGTGATCAGCCCCAGCATTTT
CASRRDRGVTTGDQPQHF
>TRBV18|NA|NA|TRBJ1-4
TGTGCCAGCTCACAGACAGAAGGTGAAAAACTGTTTTTT
CASSQTEGEKLFF
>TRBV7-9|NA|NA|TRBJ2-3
TGTGCCAGCAGGCCAGGGGCAGTCGGGGGAGTATCCCCCTTTCCCAGAGATACGCAGTATTTT
CASRPGAVGGVSPFPRDTQYF
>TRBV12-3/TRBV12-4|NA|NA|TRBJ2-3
TGTGCCAGCATGGGAAGAGGAGGTACGCAGTATTTT
CASMGRGGTQYF
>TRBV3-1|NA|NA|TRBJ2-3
TGTGCCAGCAGCCTGACCCAGCTCAGAGATACGCAGTATTTT
CASSLTQLRDTQYF
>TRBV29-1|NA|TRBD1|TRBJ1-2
TGCAGCGTTGAAGGTTCCCCCGCAGGGGGCCCCTATGGCTACACCTTC
CSVEGSPAGGPYGYTF
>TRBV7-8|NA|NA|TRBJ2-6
TGTGCCAGCAGCTTAGCCCCCGCCAACTCTGGGGCCAACGTCCTGACTTTC
CASSLAPANSGANVLTF
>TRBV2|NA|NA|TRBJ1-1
TGTGCCAGTCTTGTGGGGGGCACTGAAGCTTTCTTT
CASLVGGTEAFF
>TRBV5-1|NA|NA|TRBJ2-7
TGCGCCAGCGGGACAGGACTAGAGGCGGGCTCCTACGAGCAGTACTTC
CASGTGLEAGSYEQYF
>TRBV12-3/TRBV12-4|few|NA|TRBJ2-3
TGTGCCAGCAGGGGGGGGGCTTATCAAGATACGCAGTATTTT
CASRGGAYQDTQYF
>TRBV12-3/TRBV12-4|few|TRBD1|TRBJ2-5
TGTGCCAGCAGTGCGGACAGGGGCCAAGAGACCCAGTACTTC
CASSADRGQETQYF
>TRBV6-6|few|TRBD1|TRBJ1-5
TGTGCCAGCAGTTACGACAGGGGTAGCAATCAGCCCCAGCATTTT
CASSYDRGSNQPQHF